The 12 T cell receptor beta chains listed next were all sequenced from one sample in a study of cytomegalovirus exposure and HLA in healthy donors. Sequenced by immunoSEQ multiplex PCR; TCRdb stores in-frame clones only, minus some. In the table there are tens of thousands of clones, 89% of which are singletons. Sequenced: PBMCs. These receptors all come from a woman between 18 and 30 years old in good health and CMV-seronegative.

The chain carries TRBV7-9 and TRBJ2-7, with TRBD2 identical over 10 bases. There are 15 residues in the CDR3. Per the germline V gene, CDR1 is SEHNR and CDR2 is FQNEAQ (reference sequence). Germline trimming cut 4 bases from V and 2 bases from J; bases unmatched to any gene: 5. CDR3 nucleotide sequence: TGTGCCAGCAGCTCTCTCGGACTAGCGGCCTACGAGCAGTACTTC. The encoded protein is CASSSLGLAAYEQYF.

The count of this clone is one. This rearrangement joins TRBV7-9 to TRBJ1-4; TRBD1 matches 8 bases. The CDR3 sequence is 13 residues long. V lost 5 bases, J lost 6 bases, and 2 bases stayed unmatched. Germline CDR1 SEHNR, CDR2 FQNEAQ (reference sequence). The CDR3, as DNA: TGTGCCAGCAGCCAGGGGGCGTATGAAAAACTGTTTTTT. Translation gives CASSQGAYEKLFF.

The chain is built from TRBV9 and TRBJ2-6; no definite D call. This CDR3 is built from 14 residues. Trimming took 1 base from V and 2 from J, leaving 4 bases between them. CDR1 and CDR2 (germline): SGDLS, YYNGEE. CDR3 residues: CASSVQAGANVLTF. Written as DNA, the CDR3 is TGTGCCAGCAGCGTACAGGCTGGGGCCAACGTCCTGACTTTC.

This clone was observed a few times. The chain couples TRBV5-6 to TRBJ2-5; maybe TRBD1 (5 bases). CDR1 and CDR2 from the germline V gene are SGHDT and YYEEEE. CDR3 length equals 15 residues. Deletions cut 4 bases from V and 3 bases from J, with 16 bases between. CDR3 residues: CASSPRTMGKETQYF. In DNA form, the CDR3 reads TGTGCCAGCAGCCCTAGGACAATGGGGAAAGAGACCCAGTACTTC.

The count of this clone is one. This chain connects TRBV19 to TRBJ2-1; a weak D match, TRBD1 (6 bases). The CDR3 is 18 amino acids. V lost 2 bases, J lost 0 bases, and 17 bases lay in between. The germline CDR1 and CDR2 sequences are LNHDA and SQIVND (reference sequence). CDR3 amino acids: CASSILHRVRGSYNEQFF. CDR3 sequence (DNA): TGTGCCAGTAGTATATTACACAGGGTCCGGGGCTCCTACAATGAGCAGTTCTTC.

This chain connects TRBV7-9 to TRBJ1-1; D unresolved. V was shortened by 1 base and J by 1 base, with 10 bases between the two germline ends. The CDR3 covers 15 residues. Germline CDR1 is SEHNR and CDR2 is FQNEAQ (reference sequence). CDR3 in amino acids: CASSLGGSPNTEAFF. The CDR3 nucleotides read TGTGCCAGCAGCTTAGGTGGGAGCCCGAACACTGAAGCTTTCTTT.

The rearrangement links TRBV11-2 to TRBJ2-1; 7 bases map to TRBD2. The CDR3 is 17 amino acids. Trimming at V came to 2 bases and at J to 2 bases, leaving 9 bases not matched to a gene. Germline V gene sequence: CDR1 SGHAT, CDR2 FQNNGV. This CDR3 reads CASSLLAGVGPYNEQFF. The CDR3 bases are TGTGCCAGCAGCTTACTCGCGGGAGTTGGCCCCTACAATGAGCAGTTCTTC. Looking up the rest from reference TRBV11-2 and TRBJ2-1 gives the full variable domain: EAGVAQSPRYKIIEKRQSVAFWCNPISGHATLYWYQQILGQGPKLLIQFQNNGVVDDSQLPKDRFSAERLKGVDSTLKIQPAKLEDSAVYLCASSLLAGVGPYNEQFFGPGTRLTVL.

The chain combines TRBV18 with TRBJ2-7; 9 positions match TRBD1. The CDR3 runs to 15 residues. Looked up from germline, CDR1 is KGHSH and CDR2 is LQKENI. V trimming: 4 bases; J trimming: 4 bases; junction bases outside the gene matches: 8. The DNA of the CDR3 is TGTGCCAGCTCACTTAGGACAGGGGCTCCTTACGAGCAGTACTTC. It yields the protein CASSLRTGAPYEQYF.

The V and J genes are TRBV2 and TRBJ2-3; D possibly corresponds to TRBD1 (6 bases). V was shortened by 4 bases and J by 0 bases, with 11 bases between the two germline ends. There are 15 residues in the CDR3. Germline V gene data show CDR1 as SNHLY and CDR2 as FYNNEI. CDR3 loop: CASSGAGVSTDTQYF. CDR3 nucleotide sequence: TGTGCCAGCAGTGGGGCAGGGGTTAGCACAGATACGCAGTATTTT.

The J gene is TRBJ1-2, the V gene TRBV7-9; 8 bases line up with TRBD1. Trimming removed 1 base from V and 6 bases from J; junction bases left unmatched: 7. CDR3 length equals 15 residues. The germline V gene has CDR1 SEHNR and CDR2 FQNEAQ (reference sequence). Written as DNA, the CDR3 is TGTGCCAGCAGCTTAGAAACAGGGGGGAGGAATGGCTACACCTTC. Translation gives CASSLETGGRNGYTF.

Concerning this clone: One junction end disagrees with the germline gene, perhaps due to a read error. CDR3 residues: CASSLGISGRDDNEQFF. CDR3 nucleotides: TGTGCTAGCAGCTTAGGAATTAGCGGGAGGGACGACAATGAGCAGTTCTTC. The chain employs TRBV7-7 and TRBJ2-1; the match to TRBD2 covers 11 bases. Germline lookup yields CDR1 SSHAT and CDR2 FNYEAQ (reference sequence). The CDR3 is 17 residues long.

The rearrangement links TRBV5-4 to TRBJ2-7; TRBD1 agrees at 9 bases. With V trimmed by 3 bases and J by 5 bases, 9 bases remained unmatched. This CDR3 contains 15 residues. From germline, CDR1 is SGHNT and CDR2 YYREEE (reference sequence). CDR3 region: CASSSNQQGADEQYF. Written as DNA, the CDR3 is TGTGCCAGCAGCTCCAATCAACAGGGGGCCGACGAGCAGTACTTC.